This T cell receptor beta chain was sequenced in a study of blood T cell repertoires in COVID-19. Original processing notes: Amplification with reference gene primers provided the estimates of nucleated cell counts. Sequencing was performed with immunoSEQ multiplex PCR; in TCRdb, only in-frame clones are kept and a portion is missing. That table gives V, J and clone size, and the DNA gave D and trimming. The sample lists approximately 280,000 clones, roughly 86% occurring once. V lost 1 base, J lost 2 bases, and 12 bases lay in between. This CDR3 is 15 amino acids long. Per germline, CDR1 SGHTA and CDR2 FQGNSA.

Input material: peripheral blood. The sequence came from a man aged 18 to 35 with active or convalescent COVID-19. The V call is TRBV7-2, the J call TRBJ2-7; possibly TRBD1 for D (6 bases). CDR3 coding DNA: TGTGCCAGCAGCTTAGGCTCACAGGGTCCCTACGAGCAGTACTTC. It encodes CASSLGSQGPYEQYF.